A single sample is the source of the 4 T cell receptor beta chains below, sequenced in a study of blood T cell repertoires in COVID-19. Repertoires were generated with immunoSEQ multiplex PCR, while TCRdb's copy carries only in-frame clones and drops some. This table holds some 180,000 clones, around 79% found once. The sequenced sample was PBMCs or T cells enriched from blood (not recorded which). Receptors were obtained from a woman aged 70-85 years in a cohort exposed to, infected with or recovered from COVID-19 (not recorded which).

The V gene is TRBV7-8, the J gene TRBJ2-7; 8 bases align to TRBD1. This CDR3 has 16 residues. Germline V gene sequence: CDR1 SGHVS, CDR2 FQNEAQ. V lost 2 bases and J lost 5; bases outside the gene matches: 11. CDR3 bases: TGTGCCAGCAGCTTACTCTCGGGACAGGTTCTAAACGAGCAGTACTTC. Translating it yields CASSLLSGQVLNEQYF.

This clone was picked up a small number of times. V gene TRBV9 combines with J gene TRBJ1-6, with a weak D call TRBD1 (5 bases). The V end lost 3 bases, the J end lost 9 bases, and 13 bases lay between the germline ends. Germline CDR1 reads SGDLS; CDR2 reads YYNGEE. The CDR3 length is 14 residues. CDR3 in amino acids: CASSGGTPISPLHF. CDR3 nucleotide sequence: TGTGCCAGCAGCGGCGGGACCCCAATTTCACCCCTCCACTTT.

The chain links TRBV5-8 to TRBJ1-2; D unresolved. The V end was cut by 0 bases, the J end by 2 bases, with 11 bases between. The germline gives CDR1 SGHTS, CDR2 YDEGEE. The CDR3 has 15 residues. CDR3 DNA sequence: TGTGCCAGCAGCTTGGGTGTAACCGGGAACTATGGCTACACCTTC. This translates into CASSLGVTGNYGYTF.

The chain carries TRBV11-2 and TRBJ2-7; 7 bases line up with TRBD1. Trimming removed 8 bases from V and 2 bases from J; junction bases left unmatched: 15. The CDR3 contains 16 residues. Germline V gene data show CDR1 as SGHAT and CDR2 as FQNNGV. CDR3 region: CASGPRGLYGTYEQYF. The DNA of the CDR3 is TGTGCCAGCGGCCCCAGGGGGTTGTATGGGACCTACGAGCAGTACTTC.